Given below is one TCR beta chain in context. Its antigen is unknown. Trimming stripped 3 bases from V and 8 bases from J, with 10 bases between. Germline loops: CDR1 MDHEN, CDR2 SYDVKM. The CDR3 contains 12 residues. The data stem from a study of cytomegalovirus exposure and HLA in healthy donors. Study conclusions and caveats: The study recorded around 160 TCR beta chains that were cytomegalovirus-associated. In a later analysis, several top co-occurrence clusters appeared linked to parvovirus B19, influenza, CMV and Epstein-Barr virus. Information on immune exposure was restricted to one variable (CMV serostatus). By HLA locus, TCR association rates varied in a later analysis, with DRB1 showing the most and HLA-C the fewest.

In the PCR, 60 Vbeta and 13 Jbeta primers were used. The assay was immunoSEQ multiplex PCR, and TCRdb's table has in-frame clones only and misses some. The profile shows 150,000 or so clones, approximately 82% of them singletons. The sequencing sample was made of PBMCs. This sequence joins TRBV28 and TRBJ1-2; the D is unclear. The receptor's source is a female donor in good health and CMV-seronegative. In nucleotides, the CDR3 is TGTGCCAGCAGTTTTTTCCCCCTGGGCTACACCTTC. Translating gives CASSFFPLGYTF.